These 10 T cell receptor beta chains originate from one sample sequenced in a study of regulatory T cells in long-lasting Graves disease. With iRepertoire HTBI primers and Arm-PCR of CDR3 regions, TCR beta libraries were built. TCRdb passed the multiplex PCR reads through MiXCR, listing each CDR3 protein once. The sample consists of about 620,000 distinct CDR3 sequences, approximately 15% of them appearing once. Indicated time point: newly diagnosed GD, antithyroid drugs for less than 3 months. PBMCs provided the RNA from which the TCR library was made. A further study also used this sample, focusing on T cells in Graves' hyperthyroidism and ophthalmopathy.

Sample: peripheral blood mononuclear cells (PBMCs), taken at new diagnosis, from a patient treated with antithyroid drugs. Receptors were obtained from a woman younger than 45 with Graves disease.

About this clonotype: This sequence may be a read error, since a much larger clone differs from it by one base. The chain recombines TRBV20-1 with TRBJ1-5, with 11 nucleotides matching TRBD1. V trimming: 4 bases; J trimming: 7 bases; junction bases outside the gene matches: 6. In germline, CDR1 is DFQATT, CDR2 SNEGSKA (reference sequence). CDR3 length: 14 residues. The CDR3 protein is CSAKGQGEVQPQHF. For the CDR3, the DNA is TGCAGTGCTAAGGGACAGGGGGAGGTGCAGCCCCAGCATTTT.

This clonotype was observed many times. The genes are TRBV28 and TRBJ1-5; D possibly corresponds to TRBD1 (6 bases). The V and J ends lost 7 bases and 2 bases respectively, with 15 bases between them. Germline loops: CDR1 MDHEN, CDR2 SYDVKM. The CDR3 runs 15 residues. The CDR3 loop is CASTMGGAGNQPQHF. The DNA of the CDR3 is TGTGCCAGCACCATGGGGGGCGCGGGCAATCAGCCCCAGCATTTT.

A word on this clonotype: Being one base from a much bigger clone, this may be a read error. This chain connects TRBV12-3 or TRBV12-4 to TRBJ1-2, with D hard to call. The CDR3 extends over 18 amino acids. The CDR3: CASSLYPTNSGYNYGHTF. CDR3 coding DNA: TGTGCCAGCAGTTTATACCCGACAAACTCGGGATATAACTATGGCCACACCTTC.

This clonotype was seen more than once but under ten times. The gene calls are TRBV2 and TRBJ1-5; tentative D call: TRBD1 (5 bases). V gave up 3 bases and J gave up 6 bases, with 12 bases separating them. This CDR3 spans 14 amino acids. The V gene's germline CDR1 is SNHLY and CDR2 FYNNEI. As DNA, the CDR3 is TGTGCCAGCAGTGATCTAGGGGCCGGTCAGCCCCAGCATTTT. Translated, it gives CASSDLGAGQPQHF.

The table lists this clonotype with a few counts. The rearrangement joins TRBV5-1 to TRBJ2-5; D remains unclear. The CDR3 runs 16 residues. Per the germline V gene, CDR1 is SGHRS and CDR2 is YFSETQ. The V end was cut by 0 bases, the J end by 2 bases, with 14 bases between. The chain's CDR3 is CASSLGVGLQQETQYF. In DNA, the CDR3 is TGCGCCAGCAGCTTGGGGGTGGGCCTACAACAAGAGACCCAGTACTTC.

This CDR3 is CATSDFDEQYF. The CDR3 region has the DNA TGTGCCACCAGTGATTTTGACGAGCAGTACTTC. The rearrangement links TRBV24-1 to TRBJ2-7; no firm D call. From germline, CDR1 is KGHDR and CDR2 SFDVKD. The V end was cut by 1 base, the J end by 5 bases, with 2 bases between. This CDR3 comprises 11 residues.

This sequence joins TRBV25-1 and TRBJ1-1, with D tentatively TRBD1 (5 bases). This CDR3 spans 16 amino acids. V was shortened by 3 bases and J by 1 base, with 15 bases between the two germline ends. From germline, CDR1 is MGHDK and CDR2 SYGVNS. Here the CDR3 DNA reads TGTGCCAGCAGTGATAGCGGGTGGAGGGGGAACACTGAAGCTTTCTTT. Translating it yields CASSDSGWRGNTEAFF.

At least ten counts were recorded for this clonotype. The chain is built from TRBV30 and TRBJ1-1; TRBD1 aligns across 7 bases. J was trimmed by 7 bases and V by 5 bases; bases with no gene match: 4. CDR3 size: 11 residues. Per the germline V gene, CDR1 is GTSNPN and CDR2 is SVGIG (reference sequence). CDR3 protein: CAWQTGFEAFF. CDR3 nucleotide sequence: TGTGCCTGGCAGACAGGGTTTGAAGCTTTCTTT.

This clonotype showed up many times. The chain recombines TRBV12-3 or TRBV12-4 with TRBJ2-7, with 10 bases fitting TRBD2. The CDR3 loop spans 14 amino acids. J gave up 4 bases and V 8 bases, and 8 bases lay outside the gene matches. CDR3 protein: CASPRASGGYEQYF. CDR3 nucleotide sequence: TGTGCCAGCCCCCGTGCTAGCGGGGGATACGAGCAGTACTTC.

This clonotype was detected ten times or more. The chain couples TRBV6-1 to TRBJ1-4; the D gene is possibly TRBD1 (5 bases). The CDR3 length is 15 residues. V was clipped by 6 bases and J by 7 bases, with 18 bases between them. Germline lookup yields CDR1 MNHNS and CDR2 SASEGT. The CDR3 bases are TGTGCCAGCAGGGGCCGACAGTCCGGAGGTGAAAAACTGTTTTTT. Translating it yields CASRGRQSGGEKLFF.